Listed below are T cell receptor beta chains from one sample, sequenced in a study of regulatory T cells in long-lasting Graves disease. TCRdb redid the calling of the multiplex PCR reads with MiXCR, one entry per CDR3 protein. The table has over 350,000 distinct CDR3 sequences, 12% to 15% seen once. These data were also filed under a second study, of T cells in Graves' hyperthyroidism and ophthalmopathy.

The material was peripheral blood mononuclear cells (PBMCs), obtained at new diagnosis, from a patient treated with antithyroid drugs. The receptors come from a woman aged 50 to 60 with Graves disease. CDR3s include the opening cysteine and the closing phenylalanine or tryptophan. The D gene is left open where the match is weak. Expanded clones are given a class, and other clones once, few, many or no size at all.

d_gene	abundance	v_gene	j_gene	CDR3aa	CDR3nt
-	many	TRBV28	TRBJ1-5	CASSLQGRPQHF	TGTGCCAGCAGTCTCCAGGGCCGGCCCCAGCATTTT
-	-	TRBV5-1	TRBJ1-2	CASSLEGQNYGYTF	TGCGCCAGCAGCTTGGAGGGACAAAACTATGGCTACACCTTC
-	-	TRBV7-2	TRBJ2-7	CASSLSWQGSYEQYF	TGTGCCAGCAGCTTGAGTTGGCAGGGGTCCTACGAGCAGTACTTC
-	few	TRBV19	TRBJ1-6	CASTPVGLGRFSSNSPLHF	TGTGCCAGTACCCCAGTCGGATTGGGGAGATTTTCTTCGAATTCACCCCTCCACTTT
TRBD2	few	TRBV11-2	TRBJ2-2	CASRGLAATGELFF	TGTGCCAGCAGGGGACTAGCGGCAACCGGGGAGCTGTTTTTT
-	few	TRBV18	TRBJ2-5	CASEGLGGRETQYF	TGTGCCAGCGAAGGCTTGGGGGGCAGAGAGACCCAGTACTTC
-	many	TRBV20-1	TRBJ2-3	CSARGRTPSTDTQYF	TGCAGTGCTAGAGGTAGGACGCCTAGCACAGATACGCAGTATTTT
TRBD1	many	TRBV2	TRBJ2-3	CASSELDRGVLRDTQYF	TGTGCCAGCAGCGAATTGGACAGGGGGGTCTTGCGGGATACGCAGTATTTT
-	-	TRBV5-4	TRBJ1-2	CDSSLPGSGYGYTF	TGTGACAGCAGCCTCCCAGGGTCTGGCTATGGCTACACCTTC
-	-	TRBV28	TRBJ1-2	CASSFSTRGYTF	TGTGCCAGCAGTTTCTCCACCCGGGGCTACACCTTC
-	-	TRBV7-3	TRBJ2-3	CASSRGTSTVTDTQYF	TGTGCCAGCAGCCGGGGGACTTCGACGGTCACAGATACGCAGTATTTT
-	-	TRBV28	TRBJ2-7	CASSLGTPPYEQYF	TGTGCCAGCAGTCTCGGGACTCCTCCCTACGAGCAGTACTTC
-	-	TRBV2	TRBJ2-7	CASGPNPYEQYF	TGTGCCAGTGGACCGAACCCCTACGAGCAGTACTTC
-	-	TRBV12-3/TRBV12-4	TRBJ2-6	CASSLDVTGSGANVLTF	TGTGCCAGCAGTTTAGATGTCACAGGGAGCGGGGCCAACGTCCTGACTTTC
-	many	TRBV6-2/TRBV6-3	TRBJ2-3	CASSYVDTQYF	TGTGCCAGCAGTTACGTGGATACGCAGTATTTT
-	many	TRBV12-3/TRBV12-4	TRBJ1-1	CASSLQTLNTEAFF	TGTGCCAGCAGTCTTCAGACACTGAACACTGAAGCTTTCTTT
-	many	TRBV28	TRBJ2-5	CASSSERGRRSQETQYF	TGTGCCAGCAGTTCGGAGAGGGGGAGGAGAAGCCAAGAGACCCAGTACTTC
-	many	TRBV5-4	TRBJ2-3	CASSPGRSSTDTQYF	TGTGCCAGCAGCCCCGGACGGTCTAGCACAGATACGCAGTATTTT
-	many	TRBV2	TRBJ1-4	CASSVWGWGNEKLFF	TGTGCCAGCAGCGTCTGGGGCTGGGGTAATGAAAAACTGTTTTTT
TRBD1	few	TRBV29-1	TRBJ1-1	CSVEEGQPREAFF	TGCAGCGTTGAAGAGGGACAGCCTCGTGAAGCTTTCTTT
TRBD1	-	TRBV7-2	TRBJ1-2	CASSSYRGHGYTF	TGTGCCAGCAGCTCCTACAGGGGGCATGGCTACACCTTC
TRBD1	many	TRBV27	TRBJ2-3	CASSLHQGARTDTQYF	TGTGCCAGCAGCCTACACCAGGGGGCGCGTACAGATACGCAGTATTTT
-	many	TRBV11-2	TRBJ1-2	CASSLVRAWVYGYTF	TGTGCCAGCAGCTTAGTGAGGGCATGGGTCTATGGCTACACCTTC
TRBD2	many	TRBV11-3	TRBJ2-5	CASSSGLAGAGQRRETQYF	TGTGCCAGCAGCTCAGGACTAGCGGGAGCTGGGCAAAGGCGGGAGACCCAGTACTTC
-	few	TRBV7-9	TRBJ2-2	CASPEGPPGPYTGELFF	TGTGCCAGTCCCGAAGGACCTCCTGGACCGTACACCGGGGAGCTGTTTTTT
TRBD2	many	TRBV2	TRBJ2-1	CASKKTSGIGSHYNEQFF	TGTGCCAGCAAAAAGACTAGCGGGATCGGTTCTCACTACAATGAGCAGTTCTTC
-	-	TRBV29-1	TRBJ2-1	CSVEDLRASRGNEQFF	TGCAGCGTTGAAGATCTACGGGCTAGCCGAGGCAATGAGCAGTTCTTC
TRBD1	-	TRBV9	TRBJ2-5	CASSVTGGAGGETQYF	TGTGCCAGCAGCGTGACAGGGGGCGCAGGGGGGGAGACCCAGTACTTC
-	many	TRBV28	TRBJ2-5	CASSSMGKSGRQETQYF	TGTGCCAGCAGTTCGATGGGGAAATCAGGGCGTCAAGAGACCCAGTACTTC
-	many	TRBV27	TRBJ1-2	CASSLNGNYGYTF	TGTGCCAGCAGTTTAAATGGGAACTATGGCTACACCTTC
TRBD2	many	TRBV12-5	TRBJ2-1	CASGLGSKASGRALYNEQFF	TGTGCTAGTGGTTTGGGGTCCAAGGCTAGCGGGAGGGCCCTGTACAATGAGCAGTTCTTC
TRBD2	-	TRBV12-3/TRBV12-4	TRBJ2-3	CASSQKGTSGTSTDTQYF	TGTGCCAGCAGCCAAAAAGGGACTAGCGGGACTAGCACAGATACGCAGTATTTT
-	many	TRBV30	TRBJ2-3	CAWTQEGLRTDTQYF	TGTGCCTGGACCCAGGAAGGGTTACGCACAGATACGCAGTATTTT
TRBD1	few	TRBV4-1	TRBJ2-3	CASSQVGTGRTDTQYF	TGCGCCAGCAGCCAAGTAGGGACAGGGCGGACAGATACGCAGTATTTT
TRBD2	few	TRBV4-1	TRBJ2-1	CASSQGTSRGEQFF	TGCGCCAGCAGCCAGGGGACTAGTCGTGGTGAGCAGTTCTTC
-	many	TRBV12-3/TRBV12-4	TRBJ2-3	CASRILAVSTDTQYF	TGTGCCAGCAGAATATTAGCGGTTAGCACAGATACGCAGTATTTT
-	-	TRBV5-1	TRBJ1-4	CASSFGQTTNEKLFF	TGCGCCAGCAGCTTCGGACAGACAACTAATGAAAAACTGTTTTTT
TRBD2	-	TRBV19	TRBJ2-5	CASSTGRVSETQYF	TGTGCCAGTAGTACCGGGAGGGTCTCGGAGACCCAGTACTTC
TRBD2	few	TRBV6-1	TRBJ2-1	CASSRGGVAGETFF	TGTGCCAGCAGCCGGGGCGGGGTAGCGGGAGAAACGTTCTTC
-	many	TRBV25-1	TRBJ2-3	CASSLPESRDTQYF	TGTGCCAGCAGCCTGCCGGAGTCGAGAGATACGCAGTATTTT
-	few	TRBV19	TRBJ1-2	CASSPQGRGYGYTF	TGTGCCAGTAGTCCTCAGGGTAGAGGCTATGGCTACACCTTC
-	-	TRBV19	TRBJ1-3	CASSISGSGNTIYF	TGTGCCAGTAGTATCAGTGGCTCTGGAAACACCATATATTTT
-	many	TRBV12-3/TRBV12-4	TRBJ2-3	CASRGGQQYF	TGTGCCAGCAGAGGGGGACAGCAGTATTTT
-	-	TRBV27	TRBJ1-6	CASRLTGLHNSPLHF	TGTGCCAGCAGGCTGACAGGCCTACATAATTCACCCCTCCACTTT
TRBD1	few	TRBV9	TRBJ1-1	CASSPRQGAGTEAFF	TGTGCCAGCAGCCCCCGACAGGGGGCAGGAACTGAAGCTTTCTTT
-	few	TRBV5-1	TRBJ1-2	CASSADRLGYTF	TGCGCCAGCAGCGCTGACAGGCTCGGCTACACCTTC
-	many	TRBV3-1	TRBJ2-3	CASGPGEGTDTQYF	TGTGCCAGCGGACCGGGAGAAGGCACAGATACGCAGTATTTT
TRBD2	few	TRBV18	TRBJ2-1	CASSPGSGRFNEQFF	TGTGCCAGCTCACCAGGTAGCGGGAGATTCAATGAGCAGTTCTTC
-	many	TRBV29-1	TRBJ1-5	CSVEDSGTGPQHF	TGCAGCGTTGAAGACTCCGGGACGGGGCCCCAGCATTTT
TRBD2	-	TRBV10-3	TRBJ2-7	CATSGSDEQYF	TGTGCGACTAGCGGGAGTGACGAGCAGTACTTC
TRBD2	many	TRBV3-1	TRBJ2-3	CASSHGWSGTSSTDTQYF	TGTGCCAGCAGCCATGGATGGAGCGGGACTTCTAGCACAGATACGCAGTATTTT
-	many	TRBV6-1	TRBJ2-1	CASSVEDRYYNEQFF	TGTGCCAGCAGTGTCGAGGACAGATATTACAATGAGCAGTTCTTC
-	few	TRBV30	TRBJ2-7	CAWTSGPLSSYEQYF	TGTGCCTGGACTAGTGGGCCCCTCAGCTCCTACGAGCAGTACTTC